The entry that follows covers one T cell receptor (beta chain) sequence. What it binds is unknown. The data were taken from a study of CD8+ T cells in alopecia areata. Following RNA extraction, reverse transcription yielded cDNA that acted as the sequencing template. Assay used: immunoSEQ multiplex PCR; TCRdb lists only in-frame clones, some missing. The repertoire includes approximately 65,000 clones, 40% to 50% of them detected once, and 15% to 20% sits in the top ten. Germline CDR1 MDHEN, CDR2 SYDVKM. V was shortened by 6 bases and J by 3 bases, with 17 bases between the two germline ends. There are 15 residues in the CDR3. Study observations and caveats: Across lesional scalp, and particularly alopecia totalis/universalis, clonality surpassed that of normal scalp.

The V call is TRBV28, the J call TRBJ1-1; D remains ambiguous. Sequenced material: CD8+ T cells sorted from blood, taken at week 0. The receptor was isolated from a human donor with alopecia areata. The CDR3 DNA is TGTGCCAGCAGCCCTGCGAGGGAAACAGACACTGAAGCTTTCTTT. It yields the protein CASSPARETDTEAFF. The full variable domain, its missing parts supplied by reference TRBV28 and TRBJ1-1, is DVKVTQSSRYLVKRTGEKVFLECVQDMDHENMFWYRQDPGLGLRLIYFSYDVKMKEKGDIPEGYSVSREKKERFSLILESASTNQTSMYLCASSPARETDTEAFFGQGTRLTVV.